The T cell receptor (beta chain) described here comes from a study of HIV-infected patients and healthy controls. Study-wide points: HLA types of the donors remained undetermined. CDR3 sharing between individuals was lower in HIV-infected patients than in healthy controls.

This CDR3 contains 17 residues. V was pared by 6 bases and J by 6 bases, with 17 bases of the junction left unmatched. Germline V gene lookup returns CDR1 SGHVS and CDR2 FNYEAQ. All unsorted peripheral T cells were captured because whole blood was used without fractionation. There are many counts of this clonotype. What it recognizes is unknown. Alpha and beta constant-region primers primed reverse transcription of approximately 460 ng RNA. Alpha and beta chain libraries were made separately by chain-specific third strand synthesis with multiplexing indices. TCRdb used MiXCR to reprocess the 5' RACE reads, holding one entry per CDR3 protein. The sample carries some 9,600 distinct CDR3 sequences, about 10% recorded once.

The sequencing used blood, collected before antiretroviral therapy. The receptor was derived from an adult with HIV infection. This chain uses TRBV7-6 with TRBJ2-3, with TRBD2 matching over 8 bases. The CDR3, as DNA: TGTGCCAGCAGTAGGGGTTGGCGGGGGGTCCGAGAGGATACGCAGTATTTT. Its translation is CASSRGWRGVREDTQYF.